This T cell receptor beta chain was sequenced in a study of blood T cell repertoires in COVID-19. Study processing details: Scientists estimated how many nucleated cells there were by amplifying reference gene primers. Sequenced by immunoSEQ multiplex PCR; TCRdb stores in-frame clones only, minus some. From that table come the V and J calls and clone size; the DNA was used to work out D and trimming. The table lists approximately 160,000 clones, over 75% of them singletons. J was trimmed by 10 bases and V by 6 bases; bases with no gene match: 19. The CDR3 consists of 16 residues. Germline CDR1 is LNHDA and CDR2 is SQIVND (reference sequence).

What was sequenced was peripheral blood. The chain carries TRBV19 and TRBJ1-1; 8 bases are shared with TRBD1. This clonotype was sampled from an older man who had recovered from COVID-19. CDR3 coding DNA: TGTGCCAGTAGCAGGACAGGGATGTGGTCTGCGTGGCGAGCTTTCTTT. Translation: CASSRTGMWSAWRAFF.